What follows is one TCR beta chain and its context. Its antigen is unknown. The V gene lost 3 bases and the J gene lost 2 bases, with 12 bases spanning the gap. The CDR3 extends over 14 amino acids. CDR1 SGHRS and CDR2 YFSETQ come from the germline V gene. This sample was included in a study of cytomegalovirus exposure and HLA in healthy donors. Profiling relied on immunoSEQ multiplex PCR, and the TCRdb table lists in-frame clones only, not all of them. Of about 360,000 clones listed, 80% to 90% are singletons. Points from the study as a whole: The study labeled roughly 160 TCR beta chains cytomegalovirus-associated. High specificity and sensitivity for cytomegalovirus status were reported for the classifier. Most TCR sequences showed up rarely, but some public TCRs showed up in many donors.

Specimen: PBMCs. J is TRBJ2-7 and V is TRBV5-1, with D possibly matching TRBD1 (5 bases). The receptor was derived from a woman aged 18-35 years in good health and CMV-seronegative. CDR3: CASSWGTTTYEQYF. Here the CDR3 DNA reads TGCGCCAGCAGCTGGGGCACGACGACCTACGAGCAGTACTTC.